Listed below are T cell receptor beta chains from one sample, sequenced in a study of cytomegalovirus exposure and HLA in healthy donors. Assay: immunoSEQ multiplex PCR; the TCRdb copy retains only in-frame clones and omits some. The sample lists around 110,000 clones; around 75% were seen once. Sequences were obtained from PBMCs. Source of these receptors: a woman younger than 35 in good health and CMV-seronegative. Both conserved end residues are part of each CDR3. D genes are given only for firm matches. A row's size may be missing; if present it is once, few, many or a size class.

v_gene: TRBV2
j_gene: TRBJ1-2
d_gene: TRBD1
abundance: .
CDR3aa: CASRDRVVGYTF
CDR3nt: TGTGCCAGCAGGGACAGGGTAGTCGGCTACACCTTC

v_gene: TRBV14
j_gene: TRBJ1-1
d_gene: TRBD1
abundance: few
CDR3aa: CASSPYHGQGLTAFF
CDR3nt: TGTGCCAGCAGCCCATACCACGGACAGGGTCTTACAGCTTTCTTT

v_gene: TRBV18
j_gene: TRBJ1-1
d_gene: .
abundance: .
CDR3aa: CASSPLGRSSEAFF
CDR3nt: TGTGCCAGCTCACCACTGGGGAGGAGTAGTGAAGCTTTCTTT

v_gene: TRBV19
j_gene: TRBJ1-6
d_gene: TRBD1
abundance: once
CDR3aa: CASRFDRGYNSPLHF
CDR3nt: TGTGCCAGTAGATTCGACAGGGGCTATAATTCACCCCTCCACTTT

v_gene: TRBV5-4
j_gene: TRBJ1-2
d_gene: TRBD1
abundance: .
CDR3aa: CASSKTGGSDYGYTF
CDR3nt: TGTGCCAGCAGCAAAACAGGGGGTAGTGACTATGGCTACACCTTC

v_gene: TRBV2
j_gene: TRBJ2-5
d_gene: .
abundance: .
CDR3aa: CASSDSSETQYF
CDR3nt: TGTGCCAGCAGTGACTCCTCGGAGACCCAGTACTTC

v_gene: TRBV5-1
j_gene: TRBJ1-4
d_gene: .
abundance: .
CDR3aa: CASSLVGGTNEKLFF
CDR3nt: TGCGCCAGCAGCTTGGTTGGGGGCACTAATGAAAAACTGTTTTTT

v_gene: TRBV7-2
j_gene: TRBJ2-1
d_gene: TRBD1
abundance: once
CDR3aa: CASSSPETGDINEQFF
CDR3nt: TGTGCCAGCAGCTCCCCAGAAACAGGGGATATCAATGAGCAGTTCTTC

v_gene: TRBV19
j_gene: TRBJ1-1
d_gene: .
abundance: .
CDR3aa: CASSIDGFANTEAFF
CDR3nt: TGTGCCAGTAGTATAGACGGGTTCGCGAACACTGAAGCTTTCTTT

v_gene: TRBV29-1
j_gene: TRBJ1-1
d_gene: .
abundance: once
CDR3aa: CSYSRDTGLTEAFF
CDR3nt: TGCAGCTATTCCCGGGATACAGGGCTCACTGAAGCTTTCTTC

v_gene: TRBV2
j_gene: TRBJ1-4
d_gene: .
abundance: few
CDR3aa: CASSGTGMNEKLFF
CDR3nt: TGTGCCAGCAGTGGAACGGGAATGAACGAAAAACTGTTTTTT

v_gene: TRBV19
j_gene: TRBJ2-5
d_gene: TRBD2
abundance: .
CDR3aa: CASRQDGTSGGEYQETQYF
CDR3nt: TGTGCCAGTAGACAGGACGGGACTAGCGGGGGGGAGTACCAAGAGACCCAGTACTTC

v_gene: TRBV4-2
j_gene: TRBJ1-2
d_gene: .
abundance: once
CDR3aa: CASSQESGTQNYGYTF
CDR3nt: TGTGCCAGCAGCCAAGAAAGCGGGACGCAGAACTATGGCTACACCTTC

v_gene: TRBV19
j_gene: TRBJ1-6
d_gene: TRBD1
abundance: few
CDR3aa: CASSGTGDSPLHF
CDR3nt: TGTGCCAGTAGTGGGACAGGGGATTCACCCCTCCACTTT

v_gene: TRBV13
j_gene: TRBJ1-4
d_gene: TRBD1
abundance: .
CDR3aa: CASSLSPGQGVTNEKLFF
CDR3nt: TGTGCCAGCAGCTTAAGCCCCGGGCAGGGGGTAACTAATGAAAAACTGTTTTTT

v_gene: TRBV5-6
j_gene: TRBJ1-6
d_gene: .
abundance: .
CDR3aa: CASSLGGGDNSPLHF
CDR3nt: TGTGCCAGCAGCTTGGGAGGGGGAGATAATTCACCCCTCCACTTT

v_gene: TRBV29-1
j_gene: TRBJ2-5
d_gene: .
abundance: .
CDR3aa: CSFWGRGYETQYF
CDR3nt: TGCAGCTTTTGGGGTAGGGGATACGAGACCCAGTACTTC

v_gene: TRBV19
j_gene: TRBJ1-1
d_gene: TRBD1
abundance: .
CDR3aa: CASRLLTGFNTEAFF
CDR3nt: TGTGCCAGTAGACTATTGACAGGGTTCAACACTGAAGCTTTCTTT

v_gene: TRBV5-6
j_gene: TRBJ1-5
d_gene: TRBD1
abundance: few
CDR3aa: CASSFGQGGQPQHF
CDR3nt: TGTGCCAGCAGCTTCGGACAGGGAGGTCAGCCCCAGCATTTT

v_gene: TRBV6-1
j_gene: TRBJ1-2
d_gene: .
abundance: few
CDR3aa: CASSVSRMQANYGYTF
CDR3nt: TGTGCCAGCAGTGTGTCGAGGATGCAAGCTAACTATGGCTACACCTTC

v_gene: TRBV6-1
j_gene: TRBJ2-3
d_gene: .
abundance: .
CDR3aa: CASSDLGLTSTDTQYF
CDR3nt: TGTGCCAGCAGTGATCTGGGGCTCACTAGCACAGATACGCAGTATTTT

v_gene: TRBV2
j_gene: TRBJ1-4
d_gene: TRBD1
abundance: .
CDR3aa: CASRDRGLKLFF
CDR3nt: TGTGCCAGCCGGGACAGGGGACTAAAACTGTTTTTT

v_gene: TRBV7-9
j_gene: TRBJ1-4
d_gene: .
abundance: .
CDR3aa: CASSRQGLIEKLFF
CDR3nt: TGTGCCAGCAGCAGGCAGGGGTTAATTGAAAAACTGTTTTTT

v_gene: TRBV28
j_gene: TRBJ1-1
d_gene: TRBD1
abundance: .
CDR3aa: CASSPSDRFEAFF
CDR3nt: TGTGCCAGCAGTCCCTCGGACAGGTTTGAAGCTTTCTTT

v_gene: TRBV10-3
j_gene: TRBJ2-2
d_gene: TRBD1
abundance: .
CDR3aa: CAISPGTGPTNTGELFF
CDR3nt: TGTGCCATCAGTCCAGGGACAGGGCCCACGAACACCGGGGAGCTGTTTTTT

v_gene: TRBV6-1
j_gene: TRBJ1-5
d_gene: TRBD1
abundance: .
CDR3aa: CASSGTGGQPQHF
CDR3nt: TGTGCCAGCAGTGGGACAGGGGGCCAGCCCCAGCATTTT

v_gene: TRBV28
j_gene: TRBJ2-7
d_gene: .
abundance: .
CDR3aa: CASSSGSSYEQYF
CDR3nt: TGTGCCAGCAGTTCGGGATCCTCCTACGAGCAGTACTTC

v_gene: TRBV7-3
j_gene: TRBJ1-4
d_gene: TRBD1
abundance: .
CDR3aa: CASSLTGTGGKLFF
CDR3nt: TGTGCCAGCAGCTTAACTGGGACAGGCGGAAAACTGTTTTTT

v_gene: TRBV27
j_gene: TRBJ2-7
d_gene: .
abundance: once
CDR3aa: CASSFSQGLYEQYF
CDR3nt: TGTGCCAGCAGTTTCTCCCAGGGACTCTACGAGCAGTACTTC

v_gene: TRBV5-1
j_gene: TRBJ2-5
d_gene: .
abundance: .
CDR3aa: CASRILGFETQYF
CDR3nt: TGCGCCAGCCGCATTCTAGGTTTCGAGACCCAGTACTTC

v_gene: TRBV10-3
j_gene: TRBJ2-7
d_gene: TRBD1
abundance: .
CDR3aa: CAISTGELAYEQYF
CDR3nt: TGTGCCATCTCTACAGGGGAGTTGGCCTACGAGCAGTACTTC

v_gene: TRBV11-2
j_gene: TRBJ1-1
d_gene: .
abundance: .
CDR3aa: CASSLVGGTEAFF
CDR3nt: TGTGCCAGCAGCTTAGTGGGCGGGACTGAAGCTTTCTTT

v_gene: TRBV6-4
j_gene: TRBJ2-2
d_gene: .
abundance: .
CDR3aa: CASSPQLSGTGELFF
CDR3nt: TGTGCCAGCAGCCCACAGCTTTCGGGGACCGGGGAGCTGTTTTTT

v_gene: TRBV18
j_gene: TRBJ1-5
d_gene: TRBD1
abundance: .
CDR3aa: CASSDRGQSQHF
CDR3nt: TGTGCCAGCTCAGACAGGGGCCAGTCCCAGCATTTT

v_gene: TRBV12-2
j_gene: TRBJ1-3
d_gene: .
abundance: .
CDR3aa: CASRIQSPFSGNTIYF
CDR3nt: TGTGCAAGTCGCATCCAGTCACCCTTCTCTGGAAACACCATATATTTT

v_gene: TRBV2
j_gene: TRBJ2-7
d_gene: .
abundance: once
CDR3aa: CASSEGWGLGGAGEQYF
CDR3nt: TGTGCCAGCAGCGAGGGTTGGGGATTGGGTGGAGCGGGCGAGCAGTACTTC

v_gene: TRBV5-1
j_gene: TRBJ2-1
d_gene: TRBD2
abundance: .
CDR3aa: CASSLSGGLTGYNEQFF
CDR3nt: TGCGCCAGCAGCTTGTCGGGGGGACTAACCGGGTACAATGAGCAGTTCTTC